This T cell receptor beta chain derives from a study of blood T cell repertoires in COVID-19. Overall study: Samples representing acute and convalescent COVID-19 were sourced from the United States, Italy and Spain.

Sequencing was performed with immunoSEQ multiplex PCR; in TCRdb, only in-frame clones are kept and a portion is missing. The sample carries around 30,000 clones, 90% recorded once. V shed 2 bases and J shed 4 bases, with 8 bases lying between them. Germline V gene sequence: CDR1 MGHRA, CDR2 YSYEKL. This CDR3 is 13 amino acids long. The sample consisted of peripheral blood. V gene TRBV4-1 combines with J gene TRBJ1-2, with D maybe TRBD1 (6 bases). The source of this sequence is an elderly man with acute or convalescent COVID-19. The DNA of the CDR3 is TGCGCCAGCAGCCAACGGGGGGCCTATGGCTACACCTTC. Residues: CASSQRGAYGYTF.